These 21 T cell receptor beta chains were sequenced from one sample in a study of control samples from healthy donors and cancer patients. The repertoire was sequenced with immunoSEQ multiplex PCR; TCRdb's copy has only in-frame clones and lacks some. The sample yields approximately 140,000 clones, approximately 90% seen once. Source material: blood. The receptors shown here come from a woman in her 30s in good health.

V usage is TRBV2 and J usage is TRBJ1-6; D call uncertain. CDR3 length equals 15 residues. With 1 base removed from V and 3 bases from J, the gap between germline ends came to 7 bases. CDR1 is SNHLY and CDR2 is FYNNEI in the germline V gene. CDR3 nucleotide sequence: TGTGCCAGCAGTGAAGACGGAAACTATAATTCACCCCTCCACTTT. Amino acid sequence: CASSEDGNYNSPLHF.

This clone was picked up one time. This chain uses TRBV7-9 with TRBJ2-5; no definite D call. Germline values: CDR1 SEHNR, CDR2 FQNEAQ (reference sequence). The CDR3 runs to 13 residues. With 3 bases removed from V and 2 bases from J, the gap between germline ends came to 7 bases. The CDR3 DNA sequence: TGTGCCAGCAGCTTGTCCAGGCAAGAGACCCAGTACTTC. As protein: CASSLSRQETQYF.

The rearrangement links TRBV28 to TRBJ2-2, with D unclear. This CDR3 has 12 amino acids. The V end lost 5 bases, the J end lost 4 bases, and 5 bases lay between the germline ends. Germline CDR1 reads MDHEN; CDR2 reads SYDVKM. The CDR3 DNA reads TGTGCCAGCAGTCTCCTCACCGGGGAGCTGTTTTTT. The encoded protein is CASSLLTGELFF.

This clone was detected a few times. The chain combines TRBV30 with TRBJ2-3; TRBD1 agrees at 9 bases. V lost 7 bases to trimming and J lost 9 bases; unmatched junction nucleotides: 14. Germline CDR1 GTSNPN, CDR2 SVGIG (reference sequence). There are 14 residues in the CDR3. Here the CDR3 reads CAFSGTGLGLTQYF. The CDR3 DNA sequence: TGTGCCTTCTCTGGGACAGGGCTGGGTCTCACGCAGTATTTT.

V is TRBV7-2 and J is TRBJ2-3; 9 bases agree with TRBD2. CDR1 is SGHTA, CDR2 FQGNSA, per germline. The CDR3 totals 16 residues. V lost 2 bases and J lost 1; bases outside the gene matches: 4. This CDR3 reads CASSLNSGSGTDTQYF. CDR3 DNA sequence: TGTGCCAGCAGCTTAAATAGCGGGAGTGGCACAGATACGCAGTATTTT.

The chain joins TRBV3-1 (or the pseudogene TRBV3-2) to TRBJ1-1; D remains unclear. This CDR3 has 15 residues. Germline V CDR1 and CDR2: LGHDT, YNNKEL (reference sequence). V was cut by 0 bases and J by 5 bases, with 13 bases left in between. This chain's CDR3 is CASSQDSRQTTEAFF. For the CDR3, the DNA is TGTGCCAGCAGCCAAGACTCAAGACAAACAACTGAAGCTTTCTTT.

DNA of the CDR3: TGTGCCAGCAGCCCCCGGGGGGGAGACACAGATACGCAGTATTTT. Translation gives CASSPRGGDTDTQYF. The chain couples TRBV7-9 to TRBJ2-3; TRBD2 aligns across 8 bases. The CDR3 is made up of 15 amino acids. Germline trimming cut 5 bases from V and 2 bases from J; bases unmatched to any gene: 6. CDR1 is SEHNR, CDR2 FQNEAQ, per germline (reference sequence).

The chain recombines TRBV28 with TRBJ1-1; TRBD1 matches at 8 bases. The length of the CDR3 is 15 residues. Trimming removed 3 bases from V and 4 bases from J; junction bases left unmatched: 7. CDR1 and CDR2 from the germline V gene are MDHEN and SYDVKM. The CDR3 spells CASSLPGGSGTEAFF. CDR3 bases: TGTGCCAGCAGTTTGCCAGGGGGCAGTGGCACTGAAGCTTTCTTT.

The chain recombines TRBV6-6 with TRBJ1-1; 9 nucleotides match TRBD1. The V gene end was trimmed by 5 bases and the J gene end by 1 base; junction bases not matched to a gene: 5. This CDR3 region has 15 residues. From germline, CDR1 is MNHNY and CDR2 SVGAGI (reference sequence). As DNA, the CDR3 is TGTGCCAGCAGTCCTACGGGACAGGGGAACACTGAAGCTTTCTTT. It codes for CASSPTGQGNTEAFF.

The rearrangement uses TRBV7-9 and TRBJ2-1; 10 bases are a match to TRBD2. The length of the CDR3 is 15 residues. CDR1 is SEHNR, CDR2 FQNEAQ, per germline (reference sequence). Trimming at V came to 2 bases and at J to 10 bases, leaving 8 bases not matched to a gene. The CDR3: CASSLMLAGVWEQFF. CDR3 sequence (DNA): TGTGCCAGCAGCTTAATGCTAGCGGGAGTTTGGGAGCAGTTCTTC.

The chain is built from TRBV6-5 and TRBJ1-4, with a tentative D call TRBD1 (5 bases). Germline CDR1 is MNHEY and CDR2 is SVGAGI. Trimming removed 5 bases at V and 7 bases at J, with 17 bases between. CDR3 length: 15 residues. The CDR3 DNA reads TGTGCCAGCAGTACCGGGACCCCCACCGGTGAAAAACTGTTTTTT. Translation: CASSTGTPTGEKLFF.

The J gene is TRBJ1-5, the V gene TRBV24-1; TRBD1 aligns across 7 bases. The germline V gene encodes CDR1 KGHDR and CDR2 SFDVKD. The junction had 2 bases not matched to a gene; V was cut back by 5 bases and J by 2 bases. This CDR3 region has 14 residues. In DNA form, the CDR3 reads TGTGCCACCAGTGCCCAGGGGGGCAATCAGCCCCAGCATTTT. Its translation: CATSAQGGNQPQHF.

For this clone: At the DNA level, this CDR3 is encoded by other sequences in the same sample as well. The chain has TRBV19 and TRBJ1-2; D perhaps matches TRBD1 (5 bases). Germline V gene lookup returns CDR1 LNHDA and CDR2 SQIVND (reference sequence). This CDR3 is built from 14 residues. V lost 3 bases and J 8 bases, leaving 16 bases between the germline ends. CDR3 nucleotides: TGTGCCAGTAGTATCACACGGGACTCCGGGGGCTACACCTTC. Translated, it gives CASSITRDSGGYTF.

The rearrangement links TRBV5-1 to TRBJ1-5; D gene ambiguous. Trimming shortened V by 5 bases and J by 4 bases, and 10 bases separated the two germline ends. Germline assignment: CDR1 SGHRS and CDR2 YFSETQ. The CDR3 totals 13 residues. The CDR3 loop is CASRRPTNQPQHF. The CDR3 DNA is TGCGCCAGCAGGCGACCTACAAATCAGCCCCAGCATTTT. Full variable domain (missing parts from reference TRBV5-1 and TRBJ1-5): KAGVTQTPRYLIKTRGQQVTLSCSPISGHRSVSWYQQTPGQGLQFLFEYFSETQRNKGNFPGRFSGRQFSNSRSEMNVSTLELGDSALYLCASRRPTNQPQHFGDGTRLSIL.

The chain links TRBV6-1 to TRBJ1-5; D is unclear. The CDR3 length is 15 residues. Trimming pared 6 bases from V and 4 bases from J, leaving 16 bases between. CDR1 is MNHNS, CDR2 SASEGT, per germline. CDR3 sequence reads: CASSYQALGNQPQHF. Here the CDR3 DNA reads TGTGCCAGCAGCTACCAAGCCCTCGGAAATCAGCCCCAGCATTTT.

This clone was picked up one time. The chain employs TRBV7-9 and TRBJ2-7; no clear D gene. Trimming shortened V by 3 bases and J by 0 bases, and 18 bases separated the two germline ends. This CDR3 is built from 17 residues. Germline values: CDR1 SEHNR, CDR2 FQNEAQ (reference sequence). The CDR3 spells CASSLYRPVRSSYEQYF. Here the CDR3 DNA reads TGTGCCAGCAGCTTGTATAGGCCAGTGAGGAGCTCCTACGAGCAGTACTTC.

The chain is built from TRBV7-2 and TRBJ1-4; D possibly corresponds to TRBD1 (6 bases). This CDR3 spans 16 amino acids. The V gene's germline CDR1 is SGHTA and CDR2 FQGNSA. V gave up 1 base and J gave up 7 bases, with 16 bases separating them. The chain's CDR3 is CASSLERLGAGEKLFF. The CDR3 nucleotides read TGTGCCAGCAGCTTAGAAAGGTTGGGGGCCGGTGAAAAACTGTTTTTT.

This clone has a single count. V is TRBV29-1 and J is TRBJ1-2; perhaps TRBD1 as D (5 bases). Deletions cut 6 bases from V and 2 bases from J, with 13 bases between. The CDR3 has 13 residues. Germline CDR1 and CDR2: SQVTM and ANQGSEA. In DNA form, the CDR3 reads TGCAGCGTGAGGCCGACAGACAACTATGGCTACACCTTC. This translates into CSVRPTDNYGYTF.

This clone appeared once. The rearrangement joins TRBV4-1 to TRBJ2-7; D gene uncertain. The V end lost 4 bases, the J end lost 3 bases, and 16 bases lay between the germline ends. Germline CDR1 reads MGHRA; CDR2 reads YSYEKL. The CDR3 is 15 residues long. CDR3 loop: CASSLGRASVYEQYF. In DNA, the CDR3 is TGCGCCAGCAGCCTCGGTCGGGCGTCCGTCTACGAGCAGTACTTC.

V and J are TRBV11-2 and TRBJ1-1; D is possibly TRBD1 (6 bases). CDR1 SGHAT and CDR2 FQNNGV come from the germline V gene. The CDR3 totals 13 residues. The ends were cut back, 2 bases at V and 10 bases at J, with 14 bases in the middle. CDR3 DNA sequence: TGTGCCAGCAGCTTAAGCGCAGAGGGGGTAGCTTTCTTT. Its translation: CASSLSAEGVAFF.

The chain couples TRBV12-3 or TRBV12-4 to TRBJ2-5; unclear D gene. Trimming removed 5 bases at V and 5 bases at J, with 6 bases between. This CDR3 comprises 11 residues. The CDR3 is CASSVGETQYF. CDR3 bases: TGTGCCAGCAGTGTTGGGGAGACCCAGTACTTC.